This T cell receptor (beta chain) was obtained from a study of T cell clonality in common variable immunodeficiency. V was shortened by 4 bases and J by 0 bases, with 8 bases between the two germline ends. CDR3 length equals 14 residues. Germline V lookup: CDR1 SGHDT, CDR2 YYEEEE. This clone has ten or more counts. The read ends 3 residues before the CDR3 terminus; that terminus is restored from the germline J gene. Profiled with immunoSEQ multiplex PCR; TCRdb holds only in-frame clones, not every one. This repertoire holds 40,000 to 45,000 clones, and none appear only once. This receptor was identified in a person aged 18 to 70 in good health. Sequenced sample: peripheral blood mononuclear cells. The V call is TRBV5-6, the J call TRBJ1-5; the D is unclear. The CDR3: CASSLRYSNQPQHF. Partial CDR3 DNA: TGTGCCAGCAGCCTACGGTATAGCAATCAGCCC.